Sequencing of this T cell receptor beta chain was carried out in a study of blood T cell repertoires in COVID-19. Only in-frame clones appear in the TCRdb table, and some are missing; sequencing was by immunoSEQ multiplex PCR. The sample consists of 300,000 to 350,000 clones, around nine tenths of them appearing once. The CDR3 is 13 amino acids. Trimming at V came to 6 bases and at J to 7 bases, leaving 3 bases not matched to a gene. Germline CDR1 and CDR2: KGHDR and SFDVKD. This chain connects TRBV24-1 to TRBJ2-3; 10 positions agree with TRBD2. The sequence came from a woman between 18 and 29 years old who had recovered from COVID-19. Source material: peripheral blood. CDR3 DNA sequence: TGTGCCACCAGTCTAGCGGGAGATCATACGCAGTATTTT. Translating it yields CATSLAGDHTQYF.